Listed below are T cell receptor beta chains from one sample, sequenced in a study of cytomegalovirus exposure and HLA in healthy donors. TCRdb's copy holds only in-frame clones and misses some; the assay was immunoSEQ multiplex PCR. The table shows around 350,000 clones, with around 86% occurring only once. Sample: PBMCs. The receptors come from a woman between 18 and 29 years old in good health and CMV-seronegative. Each CDR3 is given with its conserved first and last residue. A D gene is named only where the DNA matches it firmly. Not every row has a clone size; where given, it reads once, few, many or a size class.

V,size,J,D,DNA,CDR3
TRBV5-4,NA,TRBJ1-2,NA,TGTGCCAGCAGCCCCGAGAGGAAATCGTACTATGGCTACACCTTC,CASSPERKSYYGYTF
TRBV7-9,NA,TRBJ1-2,NA,TGTGCCAGCAGCCCCAGGGGAGGGGTCGGCTACACCTTC,CASSPRGGVGYTF
TRBV15,NA,TRBJ2-5,NA,TGTGCCACCAGCCCACAGGGCCTCCAAGAGACCCAGTACTTC,CATSPQGLQETQYF
TRBV7-6,NA,TRBJ1-4,NA,TGTGCCAGCAGCTTAGCCGGGGGATCTAATGAAAAACTGTTTTTT,CASSLAGGSNEKLFF
TRBV5-1,NA,TRBJ2-3,TRBD2,TGCGCCAGCAGCTTGACCGGTATCGGGGGGAGAGGGACAGATACGCAGTATTTT,CASSLTGIGGRGTDTQYF
TRBV6-1,NA,TRBJ2-7,TRBD1,TGTGCCAGCAGTGAACCGGACAGGGGTTACGAGCAGTACTTC,CASSEPDRGYEQYF
TRBV19,NA,TRBJ2-7,NA,TGTGCCAGTAGTATCGGGTTTACCTACGAGCAGTACTTC,CASSIGFTYEQYF
TRBV4-1,NA,TRBJ2-7,TRBD2,TGCGCCAGCAGCCCGCGGGAGGGAAGGTCCTACGAGCAGTACTTC,CASSPREGRSYEQYF
TRBV7-9,NA,TRBJ2-7,NA,TGTGCCAGCAGCTTAGGGCCGAGACAAGGAGGCTACGAGCAGTACTTC,CASSLGPRQGGYEQYF
TRBV28,NA,TRBJ1-1,NA,TGTGCCAGCAGTTTAAACAGGCTTATGAACACTGAAGCTTTCTTT,CASSLNRLMNTEAFF
TRBV30,NA,TRBJ1-3,NA,TGTGCCTGGCATACAGGTCCCTCTGGAAACACCATATATTTT,CAWHTGPSGNTIYF
TRBV9,NA,TRBJ2-3,TRBD2,TGTGCCAGCAGCGTTCCTAGCGGGAGTGGGGGGGATACGCAGTATTTT,CASSVPSGSGGDTQYF
TRBV11-2,NA,TRBJ2-5,NA,TGTGCCAGCAGCTTAGAACGCAGGGGTGAGACCCAGTACTTC,CASSLERRGETQYF
TRBV29-1,few,TRBJ1-2,NA,TGCAGCGTTGCAGAGGCAGCCCGGGAGAGGTATGGCTACACCTTC,CSVAEAARERYGYTF
TRBV30,NA,TRBJ1-4,TRBD1,TGTGCCTGGAGTGCTTTACAGGGGTATGAAAAACTGTTTTTT,CAWSALQGYEKLFF
TRBV2,NA,TRBJ1-2,NA,TGTGCCAGCAGTCTAGGTACCCCCTATGGCTACACCTTC,CASSLGTPYGYTF
TRBV2,NA,TRBJ2-2,TRBD2,TGTGCCAGCAGGGCCGGGACTAGTCGCGCCGGGGAGCTGTTTTTT,CASRAGTSRAGELFF
TRBV9,NA,TRBJ2-6,TRBD1,TGTGCCAGCAGCGTACCGGCGGCCCAGGGGGCTGGGGCCAACGTCCTGACTTTC,CASSVPAAQGAGANVLTF
TRBV5-1,NA,TRBJ2-2,NA,TGCGCCAGCAGCTTGGCCGGTGGAGGTGACACCGGGGAGCTGTTTTTT,CASSLAGGGDTGELFF
TRBV5-1,once,TRBJ1-5,NA,TGCGCCAGCAGCTTTTCAGGGATCGGCAATCAGCCCCAGCATTTT,CASSFSGIGNQPQHF
TRBV10-3,NA,TRBJ1-2,NA,TGTGCCATCAGTGACCCTACACGGGTGGATGGCTACACCTTC,CAISDPTRVDGYTF
TRBV18,NA,TRBJ1-1,TRBD1,TGTGCCAGCTCACGTTCACAGGGGACCATGAACACTGAAGCTTTCTTT,CASSRSQGTMNTEAFF
TRBV28,NA,TRBJ2-1,TRBD2,TGTGCCAGCAACTGGGCGGGAGGGCCTGACAATGAGCAGTTCTTC,CASNWAGGPDNEQFF
TRBV7-9,NA,TRBJ1-5,NA,TGTGCCAGCAGCTTAGAAGGGGGTCAGCCCCAGCATTTT,CASSLEGGQPQHF
TRBV2,NA,TRBJ1-4,NA,TGTGCCAGCAGTACCCTTACAGTCACTCTGTTTTTT,CASSTLTVTLFF
TRBV11-2,NA,TRBJ2-5,TRBD2,TGTGCCAGCAGCACGACTAGCGGGGGGACTGGATGGACCCAGTACTTC,CASSTTSGGTGWTQYF
TRBV9,NA,TRBJ2-7,NA,TGTGCCAGCAGCGGGGGGGTCTCCTACGAGCAGTACTTC,CASSGGVSYEQYF
TRBV4-1,few,TRBJ1-2,TRBD1,TGCGCCAGCAGCCTACCCACCGCAGGGGGAACGAATGGCTACACCTTC,CASSLPTAGGTNGYTF
TRBV6-5,NA,TRBJ1-1,NA,TGTGCCAGCAGATCCGGACTAGTTGGCGACAGTAAAGCTTTCTTT,CASRSGLVGDSKAFF
TRBV7-8,NA,TRBJ2-2,NA,TGTGCCAGCAGCTTGGACAGCTCGAACACCGGGGAGCTGTTTTTT,CASSLDSSNTGELFF
TRBV30,NA,TRBJ1-1,NA,TGTGCCTGGAGTCCCACGGGACTTGAAGCTTTCTTT,CAWSPTGLEAFF
TRBV6-4,NA,TRBJ2-1,TRBD1,TGTGCCAGCAGTGAAGGGACAGGGGCCCATGAGCAGTTCTTC,CASSEGTGAHEQFF
TRBV7-6,NA,TRBJ1-1,TRBD1,TGTGCCAGCAGCGCGCGGACAGGAATGAACACTGAAGCTTTCTTT,CASSARTGMNTEAFF
TRBV19,NA,TRBJ2-3,TRBD2,TGTGCCAGTAGTAAACGACTAGCGGGGGGCACAGATACGCAGTATTTT,CASSKRLAGGTDTQYF
TRBV29-1,NA,TRBJ2-3,NA,TGCAGCGTTGAGCAGGGCTGGACAGATACGCAGTATTTT,CSVEQGWTDTQYF
TRBV4-1,few,TRBJ1-4,NA,TGCGCCAGCAGCCAAGATGAGAGGAAACTGTTTTTT,CASSQDERKLFF
TRBV15,once,TRBJ2-3,NA,TGTGCCACCAGCAGCGAGGCCACAGATACGCAGTATTTT,CATSSEATDTQYF
TRBV7-8,NA,TRBJ2-1,NA,TGTGCCAGCAGCTTAGGTAGCGCGTACAATGAGCAGTTCTTC,CASSLGSAYNEQFF
TRBV7-9,once,TRBJ2-7,TRBD2,TGTGCCAGCAGCTTAGCGGGACTAGCGGGACCCGTCGAGCAGTACTTC,CASSLAGLAGPVEQYF
TRBV5-6,NA,TRBJ2-6,TRBD1,TGTGCCAGCAGCTTGGCCGGGACAGCTACCTCTGGGGCCAACGTCCTGACTTTC,CASSLAGTATSGANVLTF
TRBV27,NA,TRBJ2-7,TRBD2,TGTGCCAGCAGTTTATTGACCGGGACTAGCGACTCCTACGAGCAGTACTTC,CASSLLTGTSDSYEQYF
TRBV11-1,NA,TRBJ2-2,TRBD1,TGTGCCAGCAGCTCTGACAGGGGATCTGGGGAGCTGTTTTTT,CASSSDRGSGELFF